The entry below describes one TCR beta chain. CDR3 length: 15 residues. The junction had 9 bases not matched to a gene; V was cut back by 4 bases and J by 5 bases. CDR1 and CDR2 (germline): SGHNT, YYREEE (reference sequence). This sample was taken from a study of blood T cell repertoires in COVID-19. Looking at the study overall: Acute and convalescent COVID-19 specimens originated in the United States, Italy and Spain. PBMCs, B-cell-depleted T cells, or T cells were the source of the cDNA or gDNA that made up the material.

Per the authors' pipeline: Nucleated cell counts were estimated from reference gene primer amplification. Sequencing was performed with immunoSEQ multiplex PCR; in TCRdb, only in-frame clones are kept and a portion is missing. The V and J calls and the clone size are those of that table, but D and trimming were determined from the DNA. The sample shows some 66,000 clones, roughly 80% of them seen only once. The rearrangement links TRBV5-4 to TRBJ1-1; 9 nucleotides agree with TRBD1. Source material: peripheral blood. This TCR was recovered from a man aged 60-69 years with acute or convalescent COVID-19. The CDR3 sequence: CASSALGQGITEAFF. The DNA of the CDR3 is TGTGCCAGCAGCGCCCTGGGACAGGGTATAACTGAAGCTTTCTTT.